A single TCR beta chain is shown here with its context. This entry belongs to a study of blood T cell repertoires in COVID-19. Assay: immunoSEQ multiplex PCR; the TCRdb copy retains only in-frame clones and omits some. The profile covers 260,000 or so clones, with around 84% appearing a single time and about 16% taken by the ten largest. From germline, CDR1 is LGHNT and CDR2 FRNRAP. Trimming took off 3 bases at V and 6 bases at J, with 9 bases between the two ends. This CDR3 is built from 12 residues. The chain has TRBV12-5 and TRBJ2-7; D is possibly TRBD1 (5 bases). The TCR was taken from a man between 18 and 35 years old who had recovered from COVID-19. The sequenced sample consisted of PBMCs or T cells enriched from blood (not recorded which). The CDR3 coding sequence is TGTGCTAGTGGTTTCCCAGGGCTCGAGCAGTACTTC. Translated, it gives CASGFPGLEQYF.